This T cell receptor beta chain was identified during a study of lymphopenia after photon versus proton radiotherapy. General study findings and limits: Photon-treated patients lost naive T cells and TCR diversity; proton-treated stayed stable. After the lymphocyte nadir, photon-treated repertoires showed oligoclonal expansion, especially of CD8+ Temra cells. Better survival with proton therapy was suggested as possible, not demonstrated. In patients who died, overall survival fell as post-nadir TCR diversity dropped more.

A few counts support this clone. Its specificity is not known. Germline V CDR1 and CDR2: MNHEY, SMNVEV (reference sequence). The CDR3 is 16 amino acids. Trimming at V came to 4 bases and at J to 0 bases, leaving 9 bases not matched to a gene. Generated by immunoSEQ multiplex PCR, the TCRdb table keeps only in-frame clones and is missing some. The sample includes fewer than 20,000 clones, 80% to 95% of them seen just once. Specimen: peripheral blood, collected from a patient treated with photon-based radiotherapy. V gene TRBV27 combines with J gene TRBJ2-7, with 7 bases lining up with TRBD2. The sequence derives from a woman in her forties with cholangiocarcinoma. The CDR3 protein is CASSSNAGVSSYEQYF. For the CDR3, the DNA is TGTGCCAGCAGTTCAAACGCGGGGGTTAGCTCCTACGAGCAGTACTTC.